Shown below are 23 T cell receptor beta chains from a single sample sequenced in a study of beta chain features in type 1 diabetes. Expressed TCRB transcripts were sequenced after all isolated RNA was converted to cDNA. Sequencing used immunoSEQ multiplex PCR; TCRdb keeps in-frame clones, though not all of them. The table records 350,000 to 450,000 clones, about 16% of them present only once. Sequenced: naive CD4+ T cells from blood. The source is a woman younger than 30 in good health.

The rearrangement links TRBV7-9 to TRBJ2-7; weak D call: TRBD1 (5 bases). The CDR3 spans 15 residues. Trimming left V 3 bases short and J 2 bases short, with 14 bases between. The germline V gene encodes CDR1 SEHNR and CDR2 FQNEAQ (reference sequence). CDR3 residues: CASSFLLGPTYEQYF. CDR3 in DNA: TGTGCCAGCAGCTTTTTGTTGGGGCCTACCTACGAGCAGTACTTC. The entire variable domain, with the rest obtained from reference TRBV7-9 and TRBJ2-7, is as follows: DTGVSQNPRHKITKRGQNVTFRCDPISEHNRLYWYRQTLGQGPEFLTYFQNEAQLEKSRLLSDRFSAERPKGSFSTLEIQRTEQGDSAMYLCASSFLLGPTYEQYFGPGTRLTVT.

The chain links TRBV14 to TRBJ1-5; D remains ambiguous. Looked up from germline, CDR1 is SGHDN and CDR2 is FVKESK. This CDR3 spans 14 amino acids. V gave up 1 base and J gave up 10 bases, with 14 bases separating them. CDR3 in amino acids: CASSQGTTRNPQHF. The DNA of the CDR3 is TGTGCCAGCAGCCAAGGAACAACCAGGAATCCCCAGCATTTT. The full variable domain, with the rest looked up from reference TRBV14 and TRBJ1-5, is EAGVTQFPSHSVIEKGQTVTLRCDPISGHDNLYWYRRVMGKEIKFLLHFVKESKQDESGMPNNRFLAERTGGTYSTLKVQPAELEDSGVYFCASSQGTTRNPQHFGDGTRLSIL.

This clone was seen only a few times. The chain employs TRBV7-3 and TRBJ1-3, with D possibly TRBD1 on 5 matching bases. Germline values: CDR1 SGHTA, CDR2 FQGTGA. Trimming removed 3 bases from V and 0 bases from J, with 9 bases in between. The CDR3 has 15 amino acids. The CDR3 protein is CASSLGPNSGNTIYF. The CDR3 coding sequence is TGTGCCAGCAGCTTGGGGCCGAACTCTGGAAACACCATATATTTT. The entire variable domain, with the rest obtained from reference TRBV7-3 and TRBJ1-3, is as follows: GAGVSQTPSNKVTEKGKYVELRCDPISGHTALYWYRQSLGQGPEFLIYFQGTGAADDSGLPNDRFFAVRPEGSVSTLKIQRTERGDSAVYLCASSLGPNSGNTIYFGEGSWLTVV.

J is TRBJ2-5 and V is TRBV18; tentative D call: TRBD2 (6 bases). Germline-derived CDR1 and CDR2 are KGHSH and LQKENI. Trimming cost V 0 bases and J 7 bases, with 15 bases left between them. The CDR3 covers 15 residues. Written as DNA, the CDR3 is TGTGCCAGCTCACCACCGGTCAGCGGGCTGGGGACCCAGTACTTC. As protein: CASSPPVSGLGTQYF. Looking up the rest from reference TRBV18 and TRBJ2-5 gives the full variable domain: NAGVMQNPRHLVRRRGQEARLRCSPMKGHSHVYWYRQLPEEGLKFMVYLQKENIIDESGMPKERFSAEFPKEGPSILRIQQVVRGDSAAYFCASSPPVSGLGTQYFGPGTRLLVL.

The genes are TRBV6-6 and TRBJ2-7; 7 bases line up with TRBD1. CDR1 is MNHNY, CDR2 SVGAGI, per germline (reference sequence). The V segment lost 8 bases and the J segment 4 bases; nucleotides outside the gene matches: 2. This CDR3 has 11 amino acids. The CDR3 coding sequence is TGTGCCAGCGCAGGGGGATACGAGCAGTACTTC. Its translation is CASAGGYEQYF.

This clone was seen a handful of times. The chain combines TRBV28 with TRBJ2-1, with 8 bases identical to TRBD2. The V segment lost 5 bases and the J segment 0 bases; nucleotides outside the gene matches: 6. The CDR3 contains 16 residues. The germline V gene has CDR1 MDHEN and CDR2 SYDVKM. The CDR3 bases are TGTGCCAGCAGTGAACTAGCGGCCAGCTCCTACAATGAGCAGTTCTTC. This sequence encodes CASSELAASSYNEQFF.

Remarks on this clone: Other DNA sequences from this sample encode an identical CDR3 as well. The rearrangement joins TRBV11-2 to TRBJ2-1; 9 bases are a match to TRBD1. The CDR3 runs to 12 residues. Per germline, CDR1 SGHAT and CDR2 FQNNGV. Unmatched junction bases numbered 3, after V lost 5 bases and J lost 10 bases. CDR3 bases: TGTGCCAGCAGCCCGGACAGGGGCGAGCAGTTCTTC. Its protein is CASSPDRGEQFF.

The gene calls are TRBV30 and TRBJ2-7; possibly TRBD1 for D (6 bases). Germline-derived CDR1 and CDR2 are GTSNPN and SVGIG (reference sequence). The CDR3 covers 14 residues. Trimming removed 0 bases at V and 5 bases at J, with 14 bases between. The CDR3 sequence is CAWSVGGLENEQYF. The DNA of the CDR3 is TGTGCCTGGAGTGTAGGGGGTCTCGAGAACGAGCAGTACTTC. Full variable domain (outside the CDR3, taken from reference TRBV30 and TRBJ2-7): SQTIHQWPATLVQPVGSPLSLECTVEGTSNPNLYWYRQAAGRGLQLLFYSVGIGQISSEVPQNLSASRPQDRQFILSSKKLLLSDSGFYLCAWSVGGLENEQYFGPGTRLTVT.

The V call is TRBV19, the J call TRBJ2-3; tentatively, D is TRBD1 (5 bases). Trimming took off 3 bases at V and 4 bases at J, with 8 bases between the two ends. The CDR3 sequence is 13 residues long. In germline, CDR1 is LNHDA, CDR2 SQIVND (reference sequence). The CDR3 here is CASSIQGADTQYF. The DNA for the CDR3 is TGTGCCAGTAGTATTCAGGGTGCAGATACGCAGTATTTT.

This clone occurred a few times. This same CDR3 is encoded by further DNA sequences in the sample. The chain links TRBV5-1 to TRBJ2-7; TRBD1 might be the D (6 bases). The CDR3 has 13 residues. Germline assignment: CDR1 SGHRS and CDR2 YFSETQ. V lost 0 bases and J 7 bases, leaving 11 bases between the germline ends. The CDR3 DNA sequence: TGCGCCAGCAGCTTGGGGCAGGGGAGTGAGCAGTACTTC. Protein sequence: CASSLGQGSEQYF.

This clone was counted only a few times. The chain joins TRBV15 to TRBJ2-7; weak D call: TRBD2 (6 bases). The CDR3 totals 14 residues. Trimming pared 1 base from V and 4 bases from J, leaving 11 bases between. Germline V lookup: CDR1 LNHNV, CDR2 YYDKDF (reference sequence). CDR3 region: CATSRGSGVYEQYF. The CDR3 DNA is TGTGCCACCAGCAGAGGTAGCGGAGTATACGAGCAGTACTTC. The whole variable domain, remainder taken from reference TRBV15 and TRBJ2-7, is DAMVIQNPRYQVTQFGKPVTLSCSQTLNHNVMYWYQQKSSQAPKLLFHYYDKDFNNEADTPDNFQSRRPNTSFCFLDIRSPGLGDTAMYLCATSRGSGVYEQYFGPGTRLTVT.

The chain combines TRBV5-4 with TRBJ1-3; D remains ambiguous. This CDR3 region has 16 residues. Between the trimmed V and J ends, which lost 0 bases and 0 bases, there was a span of 10 bases. Germline V gives CDR1 SGHNT, CDR2 YYREEE (reference sequence). Written as DNA, the CDR3 is TGTGCCAGCAGCTTGGGGCAGCGATACTCTGGAAACACCATATATTTT. Its protein is CASSLGQRYSGNTIYF.

Only a few counts were recorded for this clone. The gene calls are TRBV29-1 and TRBJ2-7; the match to TRBD2 covers 7 bases. Germline CDR1 SQVTM, CDR2 ANQGSEA. This CDR3 is built from 12 residues. V trimming: 4 bases; J trimming: 4 bases; junction bases outside the gene matches: 4. CDR3 DNA: TGCAGCGTTGGATGGGAGGGTTACGAGCAGTACTTC. Amino acids: CSVGWEGYEQYF.

Only a few counts were recorded for this clone. The chain uses TRBV21-1 and TRBJ2-1; the tabulated D call, TRBD2, remains unverified against the DNA. TRBV21-1 is marked as a pseudogene. This CDR3 spans 16 amino acids. The CDR3 bases are TGTGCCAGCAGCAAAAGATACGAGGACTACGTCGATGAGCAGTTCTTC. Protein product: CASSKRYEDYVDEQFF.

CDR3 in amino acids: CASSFRFSGLDYNEQFF. In nucleotides, the CDR3 is TGTGCCAGCAGCTTTAGGTTTTCAGGACTGGATTACAATGAGCAGTTCTTC. This chain links TRBV11-1 with TRBJ2-1, with D possibly matching TRBD2 (5 bases). The CDR3 contains 17 residues. Germline-derived CDR1 and CDR2 are SGHAT and FQDESV (reference sequence). Between the trimmed V and J ends, which lost 3 bases and 4 bases, there was a span of 19 bases.

This chain's CDR3 is CASSLAAVTYNEQFF. DNA of the CDR3: TGCGCCAGCAGCTTGGCAGCGGTCACCTACAATGAGCAGTTCTTC. The chain uses TRBV5-1 and TRBJ2-1, with D possibly matching TRBD2 (5 bases). Germline V gene lookup returns CDR1 SGHRS and CDR2 YFSETQ. This CDR3 is 15 amino acids long. V gave up 0 bases and J gave up 2 bases, with 9 bases separating them.

This clone was counted between two and nine times. The rearrangement links TRBV4-3 to TRBJ2-7, with a possible D match to TRBD1 (6 bases). CDR3 length: 15 amino acids. CDR1 is LGHNA, CDR2 YSLEER, per germline. V lost 4 bases to trimming and J lost 0 bases, with 13 bases between them. The CDR3 here is CASSLGTFDSYEQYF. The CDR3 DNA is TGCGCCAGCAGCCTTGGGACATTCGACTCCTACGAGCAGTACTTC.

This clone was detected a few times. The chain uses TRBV4-3 and TRBJ2-3, with a weak D call TRBD2 (6 bases). Germline V gene data show CDR1 as LGHNA and CDR2 as YSLEER. CDR3 length: 17 amino acids. V lost 4 bases and J 5 bases, leaving 22 bases between the germline ends. CDR3 protein: CASSLGPGLTPRDTQYF. The DNA of the CDR3 is TGCGCCAGCAGCCTTGGGCCGGGACTCACTCCTCGAGATACGCAGTATTTT.

This clone has a handful of counts. V is TRBV29-1 and J is TRBJ2-1, with no clear D. The length of the CDR3 is 11 residues. Per germline, CDR1 SQVTM and CDR2 ANQGSEA. The V gene lost 4 bases and the J gene lost 11 bases, with 12 bases spanning the gap. The CDR3, as DNA: TGCAGCGTTGGCAGATTAGACAAGCAGTTCTTC. Amino acids: CSVGRLDKQFF.

The sample holds a few counts of this clone. The chain carries TRBV5-8 and TRBJ2-1; 11 bases match TRBD2. V was pared by 4 bases and J by 8 bases, with 8 bases of the junction left unmatched. Germline V gene sequence: CDR1 SGHTS, CDR2 YDEGEE. The CDR3 runs 15 residues. CDR3 nucleotide sequence: TGTGCCAGCAGCCTACCGGGACTAGCGGTGTATGAGCAGTTCTTC. This translates into CASSLPGLAVYEQFF.

The chain combines TRBV6-5 with TRBJ1-2, with 8 bases aligning to TRBD1. V dropped 5 bases and J dropped 3; count of bases not matched to a gene: 8. CDR3 length: 15 residues. Looked up from germline, CDR1 is MNHEY and CDR2 is SVGAGI. The CDR3 is CASSNPQGADYGYTF. Written as DNA, the CDR3 is TGTGCCAGCAGTAATCCCCAGGGGGCCGACTATGGCTACACCTTC.

A few counts support this clone. The chain joins TRBV29-1 to TRBJ1-1, with D maybe TRBD1 (6 bases). The CDR3 loop spans 14 amino acids. Trimming removed 6 bases from V and 4 bases from J, with 18 bases in between. Germline values: CDR1 SQVTM, CDR2 ANQGSEA. The CDR3 sequence: CSVTNRVAITEAFF. The DNA for the CDR3 is TGCAGCGTGACTAACAGGGTTGCGATCACTGAAGCTTTCTTT.

This clone turned up a few times. One junction end does not reproduce the germline sequence, and a read error may be involved. This chain links TRBV30 with TRBJ1-5; TRBD1 aligns across 8 bases. This CDR3 has 13 residues. The germline V gene encodes CDR1 GTSNPN and CDR2 SVGIG (reference sequence). As DNA, the CDR3 is TGTGCCTGGAGTGACAGGGGGAATCCGCCCCAGCATTTT. Protein sequence: CAWSDRGNPPQHF.